The 23 T cell receptor beta chains presented below share a single source sample, sequenced in a study of Ad26.COV2.S vaccination and SARS-CoV-2 variants. Some clones are missing from TCRdb's copy, which holds only in-frame ones; the method was immunoSEQ multiplex PCR. The sample consists of a few hundred thousand clones, 70% to 90% of them appearing once. The sample's treatment: around 19 received Ad26.COV2.S at low or high dose, single or two shots; roughly 5 received placebo; per-sample allocation not given. Collection of the samples took place on day 63 after the first injection of vaccine or placebo. The sequencing here drew on peripheral blood, taken in a trial of Ad26.COV2.S vaccine versus placebo. These receptors came from a person aged 18 to 59 who received the Ad26.COV2.S COVID-19 vaccine or a placebo.

The CDR3 DNA sequence: TGCGCCAGCAGCCCCGAGACAGGCATGAACACTGAAGCTTTCTTT. This translates into CASSPETGMNTEAFF. The chain links TRBV5-1 to TRBJ1-1, with D possibly being TRBD1 (6 bases). V lost 4 bases and J 0 bases, leaving 13 bases between the germline ends. Looked up from germline, CDR1 is SGHRS and CDR2 is YFSETQ. The CDR3 is 15 amino acids.

The chain links TRBV12-5 to TRBJ1-4; TRBD1 aligns across 10 bases. The CDR3 covers 17 residues. Germline lookup yields CDR1 LGHNT and CDR2 FRNRAP. The ends lost 0 bases at V and 11 bases at J; junction bases unmatched: 12. The CDR3 loop is CASGLVGTGASFRKLFF. In DNA, the CDR3 is TGTGCTAGTGGTTTGGTAGGGACAGGGGCCTCCTTTCGTAAACTGTTTTTT.

The genes are TRBV28 and TRBJ1-2, with D possibly being TRBD1 (5 bases). V was trimmed by 6 bases and J by 1 base, leaving 12 bases between them. The CDR3 is 14 residues long. The V gene's germline CDR1 is MDHEN and CDR2 SYDVKM. CDR3: CASRTGTVNYGYTF. The DNA for the CDR3 is TGTGCCAGCAGGACGGGGACCGTTAACTATGGCTACACCTTC.

V is TRBV5-4 and J is TRBJ1-1; TRBD1 might be the D (6 bases). V was cut by 5 bases and J by 6 bases, with 11 bases left in between. This CDR3 region has 12 residues. Germline loops: CDR1 SGHNT, CDR2 YYREEE (reference sequence). The CDR3 sequence: CASRLQGAEAFF. CDR3 bases: TGTGCCAGCAGGTTACAGGGCGCTGAAGCTTTCTTT.

This chain uses TRBV28 with TRBJ2-3; TRBD2 agrees at 8 bases. CDR3 size: 16 residues. Germline lookup yields CDR1 MDHEN and CDR2 SYDVKM. With 5 bases clipped from V and 6 bases from J, the junction kept 13 bases outside the gene matches. In DNA, the CDR3 is TGTGCCAGCAGTGGCCGCGGGGGGTCGGAGGAGGATACGCAGTATTTT. Its protein is CASSGRGGSEEDTQYF.

V and J are TRBV4-1 and TRBJ2-7; D unclear. This CDR3 is 14 amino acids long. Trimming took off 0 bases at V and 5 bases at J, with 11 bases between the two ends. CDR1 is MGHRA and CDR2 is YSYEKL in the germline V gene. CDR3 sequence reads: CASSQEGRRNEQYF. The CDR3 nucleotides read TGCGCCAGCAGCCAAGAAGGCAGGCGAAACGAGCAGTACTTC.

This clone has a handful of counts. This chain links TRBV28 with TRBJ1-5; 9 bases are a match to TRBD1. Germline values: CDR1 MDHEN, CDR2 SYDVKM. V dropped 4 bases and J dropped 4; count of bases not matched to a gene: 5. The CDR3 runs to 15 residues. The DNA of the CDR3 is TGTGCCAGCAGTTGGGGACAGGGCCGAAATCAGCCCCAGCATTTT. It encodes CASSWGQGRNQPQHF.

This rearrangement joins TRBV10-2 to TRBJ1-2; the D is unclear. From germline, CDR1 is WSHSY and CDR2 SAAADI. The CDR3 extends over 14 amino acids. V dropped 0 bases and J dropped 3 bases, with 8 bases sitting between them. CDR3 sequence reads: CASSESKADYGYTF. CDR3 DNA sequence: TGCGCCAGCAGTGAGTCGAAAGCGGACTATGGCTACACCTTC.

The J gene is TRBJ2-5, the V gene TRBV12-5, with TRBD2 as a possible D gene (5 bases). V lost 1 base to trimming and J lost 4 bases, with 7 bases between them. CDR3 length: 13 residues. Per germline, CDR1 LGHNT and CDR2 FRNRAP. CDR3 amino acids: CASGLGLSETQYF. CDR3 in DNA: TGTGCTAGTGGTTTGGGACTATCAGAGACCCAGTACTTC. The whole variable domain, filled in from reference TRBV12-5 and TRBJ2-5, reads DARVTQTPRHKVTEMGQEVTMRCQPILGHNTVFWYRQTMMQGLELLAYFRNRAPLDDSGMPKDRFSAEMPDATLATLKIQPSEPRDSAVYFCASGLGLSETQYFGPGTRLLVL.

This clone has only one observation. The identical CDR3 is also encoded by other nucleotide sequences in the sample. The chain has TRBV7-9 and TRBJ2-1; D ambiguous. The CDR3 runs to 14 residues. Germline values: CDR1 SEHNR, CDR2 FQNEAQ (reference sequence). Between the trimmed V and J ends, which lost 0 bases and 0 bases, there was a span of 3 bases. CDR3 sequence reads: CASSLAGSYNEQFF. For the CDR3, the DNA is TGTGCCAGCAGCTTAGCGGGCTCCTACAATGAGCAGTTCTTC.

The chain joins TRBV5-4 to TRBJ1-3; D remains ambiguous. Germline assignment: CDR1 SGHNT and CDR2 YYREEE (reference sequence). The CDR3 covers 15 residues. V lost 4 bases to trimming and J lost 0 bases, with 11 bases between them. In nucleotides, the CDR3 is TGTGCCAGCAGCACAGCACAGAGCTCTGGAAACACCATATATTTT. Encoded protein: CASSTAQSSGNTIYF. Full variable domain (rest looked up from reference TRBV5-4 and TRBJ1-3): ETGVTQSPTHLIKTRGQQVTLRCSSQSGHNTVSWYQQALGQGPQFIFQYYREEENGRGNFPPRFSGLQFPNYSSELNVNALELDDSALYLCASSTAQSSGNTIYFGEGSWLTVV.

This chain connects TRBV19 to TRBJ2-1, with 8 bases aligning to TRBD2. CDR3 length: 18 residues. Losses at the gene ends were 0 bases for V and 4 bases for J; bases not matched to a gene: 11. In germline, CDR1 is LNHDA, CDR2 SQIVND (reference sequence). The CDR3 nucleotides read TGTGCCAGTAGTATAGATCTTACGGCGGGAGGTTGGTACAATGAGCAGTTCTTC. Translating it yields CASSIDLTAGGWYNEQFF.

V is TRBV4-1 and J is TRBJ1-2; 7 bases map to TRBD1. V was pared by 2 bases and J by 3 bases, with 15 bases of the junction left unmatched. The CDR3 spans 18 residues. Germline assignment: CDR1 MGHRA and CDR2 YSYEKL. The CDR3 nucleotides are TGCGCCAGCAGCCAAACCCTAAGTGGAGGGGGCGGACACTATGGCTACACCTTC. Amino acid sequence: CASSQTLSGGGGHYGYTF.

The genes are TRBV5-8 and TRBJ1-6, with 8 bases that match TRBD1. The V and J ends lost 1 base and 10 bases, in that order; junction bases with no gene match: 7. The CDR3 consists of 15 residues. The germline V gene encodes CDR1 SGHTS and CDR2 YDEGEE. The CDR3 DNA follows: TGTGCCAGCAGCTTGTCAGGGGGCATATTGTCACCCCTCCACTTT. The encoded protein is CASSLSGGILSPLHF.

V usage is TRBV9 and J usage is TRBJ2-1; the D gene could be TRBD1 or TRBD2 (5 bases each). Germline-derived CDR1 and CDR2 are SGDLS and YYNGEE. Trimming removed 7 bases from V and 2 bases from J, with 10 bases in between. The CDR3 spans 13 residues. The CDR3 bases are TGTGCCAGCGGGGGAGCACCCTACAATGAGCAGTTCTTC. Its protein product is CASGGAPYNEQFF.

The chain employs TRBV2 and TRBJ2-3; 9 bases agree with TRBD2. Germline CDR1 is SNHLY and CDR2 is FYNNEI. This CDR3 comprises 15 residues. The trim removed 6 bases at V and 2 bases at J, leaving 6 bases unmatched. The CDR3 DNA follows: TGTGCCAGCAGGGGACTAGCCACTACCACAGATACGCAGTATTTT. Protein sequence: CASRGLATTTDTQYF.

The chain links TRBV4-1 to TRBJ2-3; no clear D gene. Germline V gene sequence: CDR1 MGHRA, CDR2 YSYEKL. The CDR3 runs to 14 residues. With 4 bases removed from V and 1 base from J, the gap between germline ends came to 9 bases. CDR3 residues: CASSPYTRTDTQYF. CDR3 coding DNA: TGCGCCAGCAGCCCCTATACACGCACAGATACGCAGTATTTT.

The chain recombines TRBV28 with TRBJ1-2; 7 bases are shared with TRBD1. V was clipped by 8 bases and J by 5 bases; unmatched bases: 11. The germline V gene encodes CDR1 MDHEN and CDR2 SYDVKM. The CDR3 sequence is 14 residues long. The CDR3 loop reads CASAPGAGGYGYTF. The CDR3 DNA is TGTGCCAGCGCCCCCGGGGCAGGGGGTTATGGCTACACCTTC.

This sequence joins TRBV5-6 and TRBJ2-1, with a tentative D call TRBD1 (5 bases). Germline values: CDR1 SGHDT, CDR2 YYEEEE. Trimming cost V 4 bases and J 12 bases, with 14 bases left between them. The CDR3 length is 12 residues. The CDR3: CASSPPSGAQFF. Here the CDR3 DNA reads TGTGCCAGCAGCCCCCCGTCTGGGGCGCAGTTCTTC.

The V call is TRBV2, the J call TRBJ2-4; D gene ambiguous. In germline, CDR1 is SNHLY, CDR2 FYNNEI. V shed 6 bases and J shed 2 bases, with 14 bases lying between them. The CDR3 spans 15 residues. The DNA of the CDR3 is TGTGCCAGCAGCGAAAGACTGGTCTCCAAAAACATTCAGTACTTC. Its protein is CASSERLVSKNIQYF.

The chain is built from TRBV19 and TRBJ1-5; unclear D gene. The CDR3 runs 15 residues. CDR1 and CDR2 from the germline V gene are LNHDA and SQIVND (reference sequence). The V end was cut by 3 bases, the J end by 6 bases, with 15 bases between. DNA of the CDR3: TGTGCCAGTAGTATCTACGTATTCGGGTCTCAGCCCCAGCATTTT. Translation gives CASSIYVFGSQPQHF.

The chain employs TRBV5-4 and TRBJ1-2; 8 positions agree with TRBD1. V trimming: 1 base; J trimming: 8 bases; junction bases outside the gene matches: 4. CDR3 length: 13 amino acids. Germline V lookup: CDR1 SGHNT, CDR2 YYREEE (reference sequence). Written as DNA, the CDR3 is TGTGCCAGCAGCTTGACAGGGGGAGACGGCTACACCTTC. This translates into CASSLTGGDGYTF. The complete variable domain, with remaining parts taken from reference TRBV5-4 and TRBJ1-2, reads ETGVTQSPTHLIKTRGQQVTLRCSSQSGHNTVSWYQQALGQGPQFIFQYYREEENGRGNFPPRFSGLQFPNYSSELNVNALELDDSALYLCASSLTGGDGYTFGSGTRLTVV.

The chain uses TRBV20-1 and TRBJ2-5; no reliable D call. The CDR3 has 13 amino acids. Germline V lookup: CDR1 DFQATT, CDR2 SNEGSKA (reference sequence). The V and J ends lost 3 bases and 1 base respectively, with 9 bases between them. CDR3 amino acids: CSASTPAQETQYF. The CDR3 bases are TGCAGTGCTAGTACGCCAGCCCAAGAGACCCAGTACTTC.